This T cell receptor (beta chain) was sequenced in a study of blood T cell repertoires in COVID-19. Study overall: Italy, Spain and the United States were the sources of the convalescent and acute COVID-19 samples. T cells, B-cell-depleted T cells, or PBMCs supplied cDNA or gDNA.

It was during active infection that Seattle patients were enrolled and then longitudinally followed. Per the germline V gene, CDR1 is SGHNT and CDR2 is YYREEE (reference sequence). V lost 1 base, J lost 7 bases, and 9 bases lay in between. The CDR3 covers 13 residues. Per the original data handling: Scientists estimated how many nucleated cells there were by amplifying reference gene primers. Profiled with immunoSEQ multiplex PCR; TCRdb holds only in-frame clones, not every one. V, J and clone size are taken as reported in that table, and D and trimming were inferred from the DNA itself. The data show roughly 150,000 clones, approximately 84% seen once.

The specimen sequenced was peripheral blood. The source is a woman older than 75 with COVID-19, enrolled during active disease. The chain joins TRBV5-4 to TRBJ2-1; perhaps TRBD1 as D (5 bases). The CDR3 nucleotides are TGTGCCAGCAGCTTGCCCGCAGGGAATGAGCAGTTCTTC. Its protein product is CASSLPAGNEQFF.